The 5 T cell receptor beta chains given below trace back to one sample, sequenced in a study of human T cells and chemical hapten exposure. TCRdb re-called the RACE reads through MiXCR, storing one row per CDR3 protein. This table holds under 300,000 distinct CDR3 sequences, almost 8% found once. Time point denoted: pre-sensitization, week 0. This sample's treatment: therapeutic diphenylcyclopropenone sensitization with weekly scalp DPC. The sample in question was whole blood, obtained in connection with sensitization to the hapten diphenylcyclopropenone (DPC). All receptors come from a young man with alopecia areata. Some clones in this sample may be carry-over from other donors' samples.

The rearrangement uses TRBV6-2 or TRBV6-3 and TRBJ1-2; no clear D. CDR1 and CDR2 from the germline V gene are MNHEY and SVGEGT. The V gene lost 7 bases and the J gene lost 4 bases, with 16 bases spanning the gap. The CDR3 is 14 residues long. The CDR3 bases are TGTGCCAGCACCTACTCGGGGAGGATCTATGGCTACACCTTC. Its translation is CASTYSGRIYGYTF.

Of note for this clonotype: It may be a read error: a sequence one base away is much more abundant. The chain is built from TRBV7-3 and TRBJ2-3; the D call may be TRBD1 or TRBD2 (5 bases each). The CDR3 extends over 14 amino acids. The germline CDR1 and CDR2 sequences are SGHTA and FQGTGA. With 1 base removed from V and 4 bases from J, the gap between germline ends came to 9 bases. This CDR3 reads CASSLNEGSDTQYF. CDR3 DNA: TGTGCCAGCAGCTTAAACGAGGGGTCAGATACGCAGTATTTT.

V gene TRBV16 combines with J gene TRBJ1-2; the D gene is possibly TRBD1 (6 bases). The germline V gene encodes CDR1 KGHSY and CDR2 FQNENV. V was shortened by 7 bases and J by 4 bases, with 10 bases between the two germline ends. This CDR3 region has 12 residues. CDR3 sequence reads: CASNGQPYGYTF. As DNA, the CDR3 is TGTGCCAGCAACGGACAGCCCTATGGCTACACCTTC.

J is TRBJ1-1 and V is TRBV5-1; 7 bases are shared with TRBD1. The germline V gene encodes CDR1 SGHRS and CDR2 YFSETQ. This CDR3 comprises 15 residues. The V segment lost 4 bases and the J segment 3 bases; nucleotides outside the gene matches: 9. CDR3 in DNA: TGCGCCAGCAGCCCCCAACAGGGGTACGACACTGAAGCTTTCTTT. Its translation is CASSPQQGYDTEAFF.

The chain carries TRBV28 and TRBJ2-6; 8 positions match TRBD2. Germline V lookup: CDR1 MDHEN, CDR2 SYDVKM. V was pared by 4 bases and J by 3 bases, with 5 bases of the junction left unmatched. This CDR3 has 16 residues. As DNA, the CDR3 is TGTGCCAGCAGTTGGGGACTAGATCTTGGGGCCAACGTCCTGACTTTC. Its translation is CASSWGLDLGANVLTF. Looking up the rest from reference TRBV28 and TRBJ2-6 gives the full variable domain: DVKVTQSSRYLVKRTGEKVFLECVQDMDHENMFWYRQDPGLGLRLIYFSYDVKMKEKGDIPEGYSVSREKKERFSLILESASTNQTSMYLCASSWGLDLGANVLTFGAGSRLTVL.